This entry describes one T cell receptor (beta chain). The antigen is unknown. This sample was included in a study of shared clonotypes between healthy human individuals. Overall study findings and caveats: A handful of donors shared about 5% of their naive CD4 clonotypes.

Approximately 220 ng DNA, tens of thousands of T cell genomes, went into each sorted-subset replicate PCR. Produced via immunoSEQ multiplex PCR; TCRdb's table is partial and in-frame only. The table has about 2.4 million clones, 90% to 95% seen once; the top ten hold around 0.15%. CDR1 is SGHTA and CDR2 is FQGNSA in the germline V gene. The CDR3 is 14 amino acids. V was pared by 1 base and J by 5 bases, with 8 bases between. The sequenced material came from naive CD4+ T cells sorted from blood. Noted subset: CD45RA+ positively selected. The sequence was collected from a man aged 18-30 years in good health. The chain has TRBV7-2 and TRBJ1-4; D may be TRBD1 (5 bases). The CDR3 DNA follows: TGTGCCAGCAGCTTAGTGGGGGGAAATGAAAAACTGTTTTTT. Translation: CASSLVGGNEKLFF.